The clone carrying this T cell receptor (beta chain) has only one observation. Its antigen is unknown. The germline gives CDR1 MNHEY, CDR2 SMNVEV (reference sequence). V lost 7 bases to trimming and J lost 7 bases, with 17 bases between them. The CDR3 is 14 residues long. Patients were all untreated before their thyroid surgery. This sample was included in a study of metastatic and nonmetastatic thyroid tumors. The wider study: For malignant and benign thyroid patients, tumor or nodule tissue and blood were the sources whose repertoires were compared.

Findings of the study overall: Reported TCR beta diversity, measured in blood and tumor, was significantly higher for malignant thyroid tumors than for benign nodules.

Via MiXCR, TCRdb re-called the PCR reads. The repertoire has under 30,000 clones, over 12% of them found once; the top ten carry roughly 14%. This chain connects TRBV27 to TRBJ1-5, with TRBD1 as a possible D gene (5 bases). Material for sequencing was blood. The receptor's source is a male donor with papillary thyroid cancer or a benign thyroid nodule (not recorded which). Some clones in this sample may be carry-over from other donors' samples. CDR3: CASNNPGGIQPQHF. The CDR3 DNA reads TGTGCCAGCAATAATCCGGGGGGAATACAGCCCCAGCATTTT.